This TCR beta chain was identified in a study of CD8 T cells in ankylosing spondylitis. The CDR3 runs to 16 residues. With 3 bases removed from V and 5 bases from J, the gap between germline ends came to 16 bases. Germline values: CDR1 SGHVS, CDR2 FQNEAQ. In this sample, this clonotype turned up a few times. What it binds is not known. General study results and limits: Relatively scarce in peripheral blood, disease-linked clones were CD8+. Some of these motif variants have turned up before, in reports on reactive arthritis synovial fluid and blood. There was a TCR beta motif, made of several highly homologous variants, that appeared characteristic of ankylosing spondylitis blood. Reports say disease-linked clones showed up significantly more in matched ankylosing spondylitis synovial fluid.

MiXCR, run by TCRdb on the 5' RACE reads, gives a single entry per CDR3 protein. The sample has around 220,000 distinct CDR3 sequences, over 9.5% seen once; the top ten hold about a fifth. The chain has TRBV7-8 and TRBJ1-4; the D gene is possibly TRBD1 (6 bases). Specimen: blood, either unsorted or a sorted T cell fraction (not recorded which). The receptor comes from a male donor with ankylosing spondylitis or in good health (not recorded which). CDR3 bases: TGTGCCAGCAGCTTTGGCAGGGGAGTTGGGAATGAAAAACTGTTTTTT. Residues: CASSFGRGVGNEKLFF.